Shown below are 32 T cell receptor beta chains from a single sample sequenced in a study of CD8+ T cells in alopecia areata. Investigators isolated RNA and reverse transcribed it into cDNA to act as the sequencing template. Here immunoSEQ multiplex PCR was the method, and the copy in TCRdb shows in-frame clones only, minus some. The table includes about 190,000 clones, 64% detected once. This sample's treatment: oral pan-JAK inhibitor, 5-10 mg twice daily. This specimen consisted of CD4+ T cells sorted from blood, obtained at week 49, from a patient treated with tofacitinib. These receptors were taken from a human donor with alopecia areata.

This clone was seen a handful of times. V is TRBV5-4 and J is TRBJ2-7; 7 bases line up with TRBD1. The junction had 6 bases not matched to a gene; V was cut back by 0 bases and J by 3 bases. The germline gives CDR1 SGHNT, CDR2 YYREEE (reference sequence). This CDR3 comprises 15 residues. CDR3 residues: CASSLGGQSDYEQYF. In DNA, the CDR3 is TGTGCCAGCAGCTTGGGGGGACAGTCGGACTACGAGCAGTACTTC.

The genes are TRBV4-3 and TRBJ1-4; no clear D gene. V was cut by 1 base and J by 8 bases, with 8 bases left in between. The CDR3 contains 13 residues. CDR1 is LGHNA, CDR2 YSLEER, per germline. The CDR3 loop reads CASSQGPGEKLFF. CDR3 coding DNA: TGCGCCAGCAGCCAAGGCCCGGGAGAAAAACTGTTTTTT.

The J gene is TRBJ2-2, the V gene TRBV30; D may be TRBD1 or TRBD2 (5 bases each). Germline lookup yields CDR1 GTSNPN and CDR2 SVGIG (reference sequence). V was clipped by 3 bases and J by 4 bases, with 9 bases between them. This CDR3 region has 13 residues. In DNA form, the CDR3 reads TGTGCCTGGAGATGGGGGACCACCGGGGAGCTGTTTTTT. Translated: CAWRWGTTGELFF.

Regarding this clone: This CDR3 is also generated by other DNA sequences in the sample. J is TRBJ1-4 and V is TRBV30; D not certain. The CDR3 has 11 residues. Germline V gene data show CDR1 as GTSNPN and CDR2 as SVGIG (reference sequence). V was pared by 1 base and J by 8 bases, with 5 bases between. This chain's CDR3 is CAWSDREKLFF. The DNA for the CDR3 is TGTGCCTGGAGTGATAGAGAAAAACTGTTTTTT.

With regard to this clone: This sample also contains other DNA sequences that code for the same CDR3. The rearrangement joins TRBV20-1 to TRBJ2-5; D remains ambiguous. The CDR3 contains 10 residues. The germline CDR1 and CDR2 sequences are DFQATT and SNEGSKA (reference sequence). Trimming left V 5 bases short and J 1 base short, with 2 bases between. CDR3 DNA sequence: TGCAGTGCTGGCCAAGAGACCCAGTACTTC. Translation: CSAGQETQYF.

The chain is built from TRBV7-2 and TRBJ2-7; possible D gene TRBD1, 7 bases. CDR3 length: 15 amino acids. Germline loops: CDR1 SGHTA, CDR2 FQGNSA. The germline V and J ends were trimmed by 1 base and 4 bases, with 14 bases remaining between them. CDR3 sequence (DNA): TGTGCCAGCAGCTTAGGACAGGGAGGCTTGTACGAGCAGTACTTC. It codes for CASSLGQGGLYEQYF.

CDR3 residues: CASSQVDMGFSYNEQFF. The CDR3 bases are TGCGCCAGCAGCCAAGTTGACATGGGATTCTCCTACAATGAGCAGTTCTTC. V is TRBV4-1 and J is TRBJ2-1; no clear D gene. Germline assignment: CDR1 MGHRA and CDR2 YSYEKL. V was cut by 1 base and J by 0 bases, with 13 bases left in between. There are 17 residues in the CDR3.

This clone was seen a single time. The chain has TRBV29-1 and TRBJ2-3, with D unresolved. V lost 4 bases and J lost 2, with 10 bases in between. Per the germline V gene, CDR1 is SQVTM and CDR2 is ANQGSEA. This CDR3 region has 13 residues. CDR3 sequence reads: CSVAARNTDTQYF. Written as DNA, the CDR3 is TGCAGCGTTGCGGCGCGGAACACAGATACGCAGTATTTT.

Only one count was recorded for this clone. The CDR3 protein is CASRGSGVKDTQYF. The CDR3 bases are TGCGCCAGCAGAGGTAGCGGGGTTAAAGATACGCAGTATTTT. This chain connects TRBV5-1 to TRBJ2-3; 8 positions agree with TRBD2. Germline CDR1 SGHRS, CDR2 YFSETQ. The CDR3 is 14 residues long. V trimming: 5 bases; J trimming: 5 bases; junction bases outside the gene matches: 7. Drawing the rest from reference TRBV5-1 and TRBJ2-3, the complete variable domain is KAGVTQTPRYLIKTRGQQVTLSCSPISGHRSVSWYQQTPGQGLQFLFEYFSETQRNKGNFPGRFSGRQFSNSRSEMNVSTLELGDSALYLCASRGSGVKDTQYFGPGTRLTVL.

This rearrangement joins TRBV5-4 to TRBJ2-3, with D perhaps TRBD1 (6 bases). From germline, CDR1 is SGHNT and CDR2 YYREEE (reference sequence). This CDR3 is built from 12 residues. V was cut by 10 bases and J by 9 bases, with 18 bases left in between. As DNA, the CDR3 is TGTGCCTCTGGGTCAGGGGAGCGGACGCAGTATTTT. It specifies CASGSGERTQYF.

V gene TRBV5-1 combines with J gene TRBJ2-3; D is possibly TRBD1 (7 bases). V was shortened by 3 bases and J by 0 bases, with 11 bases between the two germline ends. CDR3 length: 15 residues. In germline, CDR1 is SGHRS, CDR2 YFSETQ. CDR3 amino acids: CASSSQGGSTDTQYF. Here the CDR3 DNA reads TGCGCCAGCAGCTCCCAGGGGGGAAGCACAGATACGCAGTATTTT.

The rearrangement joins TRBV6-5 to TRBJ2-7; D perhaps matches TRBD1 (6 bases). The germline V gene encodes CDR1 MNHEY and CDR2 SVGAGI. The CDR3 consists of 11 residues. V was pared by 5 bases and J by 7 bases, with 9 bases between. CDR3 in amino acids: CASSTDREQYF. The CDR3 nucleotides are TGTGCCAGCAGTACTGACAGGGAGCAGTACTTC.

Notes on this clone: Other DNA sequences of this sample code for an identical CDR3. The chain joins TRBV30 to TRBJ2-6, with D tentatively TRBD1 or TRBD2 (6 bases each). The V end was cut by 0 bases, the J end by 2 bases, with 8 bases between. The CDR3 sequence is 15 residues long. The germline V gene has CDR1 GTSNPN and CDR2 SVGIG (reference sequence). DNA of the CDR3: TGTGCCTGGAGTGTAGGGGGGCCTGGGGCCAACGTCCTGACTTTC. It yields the protein CAWSVGGPGANVLTF.

J is TRBJ1-1 and V is TRBV30; D remains unclear. V was shortened by 3 bases and J by 1 base, with 12 bases between the two germline ends. Germline CDR1 is GTSNPN and CDR2 is SVGIG (reference sequence). This CDR3 region has 14 residues. CDR3 sequence: CAWRIGLTNTEAFF. CDR3 nucleotide sequence: TGTGCCTGGAGAATCGGACTCACGAACACTGAAGCTTTCTTT.

V and J are TRBV30 and TRBJ1-2; no firm D call. Germline loops: CDR1 GTSNPN, CDR2 SVGIG (reference sequence). The CDR3 runs 13 residues. Deletions cut 0 bases from V and 8 bases from J, with 13 bases between. In nucleotides, the CDR3 is TGTGCCTGGAGTGTATTTTCGCCCGCGGGCTACACCTTC. It codes for CAWSVFSPAGYTF.

The chain is built from TRBV29-1 and TRBJ2-3; D is unclear. Germline assignment: CDR1 SQVTM and CDR2 ANQGSEA. V was trimmed by 3 bases and J by 2 bases, leaving 9 bases between them. The CDR3 is 13 residues long. The CDR3 bases are TGCAGCGTTGACAGCTCCCACACAGATACGCAGTATTTT. It specifies CSVDSSHTDTQYF.

V is TRBV29-1 and J is TRBJ2-7; no definite D call. The V gene's germline CDR1 is SQVTM and CDR2 ANQGSEA. The CDR3 is 13 amino acids. Trimming removed 3 bases from V and 2 bases from J, with 11 bases in between. The CDR3: CSVEKGSAYEQYF. The CDR3 DNA reads TGCAGCGTTGAGAAAGGATCTGCCTACGAGCAGTACTTC.

V usage is TRBV5-4 and J usage is TRBJ2-3; 9 bases map to TRBD1. The CDR3 is 17 amino acids. V lost 4 bases to trimming and J lost 0 bases; unmatched junction nucleotides: 9. Germline loops: CDR1 SGHNT, CDR2 YYREEE (reference sequence). In DNA form, the CDR3 reads TGTGCCAGCAGCGGGCTAACAGGGGGCGTCAGCACAGATACGCAGTATTTT. It yields the protein CASSGLTGGVSTDTQYF.

This clone was counted between two and nine times. V and J are TRBV18 and TRBJ2-6; D gene uncertain. V lost 3 bases, J lost 1 base, and 10 bases lay in between. CDR3 length equals 16 residues. Looked up from germline, CDR1 is KGHSH and CDR2 is LQKENI. The CDR3 loop is CASSPRAPSGANVLTF. CDR3 DNA: TGTGCCAGCTCACCTAGGGCGCCATCTGGGGCCAACGTCCTGACTTTC.

The chain employs TRBV4-3 and TRBJ2-3, with no clear D. The CDR3 extends over 15 amino acids. V lost 1 base and J 0 bases, leaving 8 bases between the germline ends. From germline, CDR1 is LGHNA and CDR2 YSLEER. The CDR3 DNA is TGCGCCAGCAGCCAAGTTGTGACTAGCACAGATACGCAGTATTTT. Its translation is CASSQVVTSTDTQYF.

The chain joins TRBV5-6 to TRBJ2-1; 8 nucleotides align to TRBD2. The CDR3 sequence is 16 residues long. The germline gives CDR1 SGHDT, CDR2 YYEEEE. The J segment lost 6 bases and the V segment lost 4 bases, leaving 12 bases of the junction unmatched. CDR3 loop: CASSPRRLAGRNEQFF. CDR3 DNA: TGTGCCAGCAGCCCGCGGCGGCTAGCGGGCCGCAATGAGCAGTTCTTC.

The rearrangement joins TRBV9 to TRBJ2-5; 7 bases match TRBD2. The germline CDR1 and CDR2 sequences are SGDLS and YYNGEE. The V gene end was trimmed by 0 bases and the J gene end by 4 bases; junction bases not matched to a gene: 9. This CDR3 region has 16 residues. CDR3: CASSVGASTGGETQYF. For the CDR3, the DNA is TGTGCCAGCAGCGTAGGGGCTAGCACGGGGGGAGAGACCCAGTACTTC.

The chain has TRBV30 and TRBJ2-3, with 7 bases matching TRBD2. CDR1 and CDR2 from the germline V gene are GTSNPN and SVGIG (reference sequence). The CDR3 length is 14 residues. V was pared by 3 bases and J by 2 bases, with 5 bases of the junction left unmatched. The CDR3 spells CAWRSGVFTDTQYF. Here the CDR3 DNA reads TGTGCCTGGAGGAGCGGGGTGTTCACAGATACGCAGTATTTT.

The chain has TRBV11-2 and TRBJ1-4; D is ambiguous. Trimming removed 6 bases from V and 3 bases from J, with 14 bases in between. The CDR3 consists of 15 residues. Germline V gene data show CDR1 as SGHAT and CDR2 as FQNNGV. The CDR3 bases are TGTGCCAGCAGTTTGGGCGAGGTAGCTAATGAAAAACTGTTTTTT. It specifies CASSLGEVANEKLFF.

V and J are TRBV5-1 and TRBJ2-1, with D unclear. The V gene's germline CDR1 is SGHRS and CDR2 YFSETQ. The V and J ends lost 5 bases and 6 bases respectively, with 15 bases between them. CDR3 length equals 14 residues. CDR3 DNA: TGCGCCAGCAGACTCGAGGCGACGGGCAATGAGCAGTTCTTC. Protein: CASRLEATGNEQFF.

This clone was seen a single time. The chain couples TRBV28 to TRBJ2-5; D may be TRBD2 (7 bases). The V end lost 3 bases, the J end lost 1 base, and 9 bases lay between the germline ends. The CDR3 is 14 residues long. From germline, CDR1 is MDHEN and CDR2 SYDVKM. In DNA form, the CDR3 reads TGTGCCAGCAGTTTGGGGGGGGCCCAAGAGACCCAGTACTTC. Its translation is CASSLGGAQETQYF.

This sequence joins TRBV5-1 and TRBJ2-7, with D perhaps given as TRBD1 or TRBD2 (5 bases each). The V end lost 3 bases, the J end lost 6 bases, and 22 bases lay between the germline ends. This CDR3 has 16 residues. Germline loops: CDR1 SGHRS, CDR2 YFSETQ. The CDR3 loop reads CASSSNPGRSGTEQYF. CDR3 bases: TGCGCCAGCAGCTCCAACCCAGGGAGATCCGGTACCGAGCAGTACTTC.

This clone was picked up one time. The genes are TRBV5-1 and TRBJ2-4, with D possibly being TRBD1 (6 bases). The germline V gene encodes CDR1 SGHRS and CDR2 YFSETQ. CDR3 length equals 14 residues. The V end lost 0 bases, the J end lost 10 bases, and 14 bases lay between the germline ends. CDR3 residues: CASSLDRVNGIQYF. The DNA of the CDR3 is TGCGCCAGCAGCTTGGACAGGGTGAATGGGATTCAGTACTTC. Looking up the rest from reference TRBV5-1 and TRBJ2-4 gives the full variable domain: KAGVTQTPRYLIKTRGQQVTLSCSPISGHRSVSWYQQTPGQGLQFLFEYFSETQRNKGNFPGRFSGRQFSNSRSEMNVSTLELGDSALYLCASSLDRVNGIQYFGAGTRLSVL.

The chain couples TRBV5-6 to TRBJ2-7, with D perhaps matching TRBD1 (5 bases). Germline CDR1 SGHDT, CDR2 YYEEEE. V was shortened by 0 bases and J by 2 bases, with 9 bases between the two germline ends. This CDR3 comprises 14 residues. The DNA of the CDR3 is TGTGCCAGCAGCTTGGCGCAGGGAACCTACGAGCAGTACTTC. Amino acid sequence: CASSLAQGTYEQYF.

The rearrangement uses TRBV7-2 and TRBJ2-7, with 10 bases identical to TRBD1. From germline, CDR1 is SGHTA and CDR2 FQGNSA. The CDR3 is made up of 18 amino acids. The trim removed 3 bases at V and 4 bases at J, leaving 15 bases unmatched. CDR3 amino acids: CASSFPMRTGGMGYEQYF. Written as DNA, the CDR3 is TGTGCCAGCAGCTTCCCCATGCGGACAGGGGGAATGGGGTACGAGCAGTACTTC.

The rearrangement joins TRBV5-5 to TRBJ2-7; TRBD1 or TRBD2 may be the D gene (5 bases each). The CDR3 is 14 residues long. The V end was cut by 4 bases, the J end by 0 bases, with 11 bases between. Germline V CDR1 and CDR2: SGHKS, YYEKEE (reference sequence). CDR3 sequence: CASSRDAYSYEQYF. DNA for the CDR3: TGTGCCAGCAGCCGGGACGCTTACTCCTACGAGCAGTACTTC.

The chain links TRBV5-6 to TRBJ2-2; TRBD1 matches at 8 bases. The CDR3 runs 17 residues. Losses at the gene ends were 0 bases for V and 4 bases for J; bases not matched to a gene: 8. CDR1 SGHDT and CDR2 YYEEEE come from the germline V gene. The CDR3 loop is CASSLASGGASTGELFF. CDR3 bases: TGTGCCAGCAGCTTGGCCTCAGGGGGCGCGAGCACCGGGGAGCTGTTTTTT.